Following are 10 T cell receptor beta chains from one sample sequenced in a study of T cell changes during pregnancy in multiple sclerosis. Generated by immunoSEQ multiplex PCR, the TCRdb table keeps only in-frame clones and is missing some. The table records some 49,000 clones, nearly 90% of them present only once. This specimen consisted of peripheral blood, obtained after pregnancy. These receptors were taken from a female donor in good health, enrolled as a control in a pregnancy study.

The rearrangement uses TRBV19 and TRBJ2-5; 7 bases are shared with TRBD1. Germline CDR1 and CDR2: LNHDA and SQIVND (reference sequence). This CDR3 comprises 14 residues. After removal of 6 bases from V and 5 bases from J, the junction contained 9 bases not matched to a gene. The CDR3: CASRGLGQTETQYF. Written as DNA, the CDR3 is TGTGCCAGTAGAGGTTTGGGACAGACGGAGACCCAGTACTTC. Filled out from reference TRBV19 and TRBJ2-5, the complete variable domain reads DGGITQSPKYLFRKEGQNVTLSCEQNLNHDAMYWYRQDPGQGLRLIYYSQIVNDFQKGDIAEGYSVSREKKESFPLTVTSAQKNPTAFYLCASRGLGQTETQYFGPGTRLLVL.

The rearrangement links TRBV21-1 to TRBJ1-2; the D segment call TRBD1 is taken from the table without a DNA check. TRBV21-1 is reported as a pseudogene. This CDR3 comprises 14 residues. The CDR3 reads CASSKVRALYGYTF. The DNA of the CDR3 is TGTGCCAGCAGCAAAGTCAGGGCTCTCTATGGCTACACCTTC.

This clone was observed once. This CDR3 reads CASSWDRRYEKLFF. DNA for the CDR3: TGCGCCAGCAGCTGGGACAGGAGATATGAAAAACTGTTTTTT. The V and J genes are TRBV5-1 and TRBJ1-4, with TRBD1 identical over 8 bases. CDR3 size: 14 residues. Germline assignment: CDR1 SGHRS and CDR2 YFSETQ. V lost 3 bases, J lost 6 bases, and 4 bases stayed unmatched.

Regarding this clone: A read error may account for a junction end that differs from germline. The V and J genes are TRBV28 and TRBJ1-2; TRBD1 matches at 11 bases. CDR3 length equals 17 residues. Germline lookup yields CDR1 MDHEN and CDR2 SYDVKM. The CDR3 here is CASSLGGQGAMNYGYTF. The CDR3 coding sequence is TGTGCCAGTAGTTTGGGAGGACAGGGGGCGATGAACTATGGCTACACCTTC.

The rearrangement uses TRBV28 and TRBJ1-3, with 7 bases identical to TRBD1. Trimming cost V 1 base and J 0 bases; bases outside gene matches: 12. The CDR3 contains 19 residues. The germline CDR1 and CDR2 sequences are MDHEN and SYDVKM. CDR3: CASSLLGWDSLSSGNTIYF. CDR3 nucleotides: TGTGCCAGCAGTTTATTGGGTTGGGACAGCCTGAGCTCTGGAAACACCATATATTTT.

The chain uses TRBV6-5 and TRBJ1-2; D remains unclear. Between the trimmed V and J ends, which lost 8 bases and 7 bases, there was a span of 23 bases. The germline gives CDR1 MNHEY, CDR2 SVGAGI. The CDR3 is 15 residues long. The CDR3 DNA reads TGTGCCAGCGTACGACGTTCGGGGTTTAGTGGTGGCTACACCTTC. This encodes CASVRRSGFSGGYTF.

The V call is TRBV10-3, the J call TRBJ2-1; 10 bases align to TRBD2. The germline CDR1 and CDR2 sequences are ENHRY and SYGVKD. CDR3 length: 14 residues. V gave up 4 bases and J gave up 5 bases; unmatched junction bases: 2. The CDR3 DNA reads TGTGCCATCAGTGGTAGCGGGAGGAACAATGAGCAGTTCTTC. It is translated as CAISGSGRNNEQFF.

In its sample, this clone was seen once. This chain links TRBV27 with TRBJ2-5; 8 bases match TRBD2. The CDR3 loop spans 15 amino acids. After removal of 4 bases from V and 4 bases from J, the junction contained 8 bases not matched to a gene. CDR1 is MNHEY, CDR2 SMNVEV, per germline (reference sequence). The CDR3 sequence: CASSWGSGRGETQYF. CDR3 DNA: TGTGCCAGCAGTTGGGGCAGCGGGAGAGGAGAGACCCAGTACTTC.

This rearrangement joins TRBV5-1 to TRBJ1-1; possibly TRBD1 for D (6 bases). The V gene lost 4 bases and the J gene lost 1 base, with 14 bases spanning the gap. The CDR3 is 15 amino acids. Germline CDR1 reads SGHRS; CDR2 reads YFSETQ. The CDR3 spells CASSPLGARNTEAFF. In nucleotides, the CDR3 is TGCGCCAGCAGCCCTCTGGGGGCTAGGAACACTGAAGCTTTCTTT.

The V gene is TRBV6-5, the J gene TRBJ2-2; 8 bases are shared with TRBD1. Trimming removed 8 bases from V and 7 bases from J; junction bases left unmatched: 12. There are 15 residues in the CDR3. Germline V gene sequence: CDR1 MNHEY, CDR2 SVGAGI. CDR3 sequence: CASSRQGALVGELFF. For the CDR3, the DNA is TGTGCCAGCTCTCGGCAGGGGGCTTTGGTCGGGGAGCTGTTTTTT.